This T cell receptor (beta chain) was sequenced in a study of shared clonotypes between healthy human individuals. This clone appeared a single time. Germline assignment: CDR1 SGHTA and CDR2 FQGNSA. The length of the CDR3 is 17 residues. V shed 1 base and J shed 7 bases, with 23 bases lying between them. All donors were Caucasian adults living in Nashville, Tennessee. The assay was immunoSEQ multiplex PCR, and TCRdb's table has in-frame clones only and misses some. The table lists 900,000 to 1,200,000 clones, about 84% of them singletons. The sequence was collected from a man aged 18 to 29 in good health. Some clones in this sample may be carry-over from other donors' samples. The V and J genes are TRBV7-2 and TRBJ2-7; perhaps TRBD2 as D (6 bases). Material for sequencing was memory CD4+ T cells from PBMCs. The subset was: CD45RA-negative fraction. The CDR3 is CASSLEIGRRDFGEQYF. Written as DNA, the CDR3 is TGTGCCAGCAGCTTAGAAATCGGCCGACGGGACTTCGGGGAGCAGTACTTC.